Following are 21 T cell receptor beta chains from one sample sequenced in a study of blood T cells in healthy people across ages (dated by TCRdb to 2013 to 2016). The library was produced with 5' RACE. TCRdb records Illumina HiSeq 2500 as the sequencer. A second PCR of roughly 6 to 12 cycles was run with a J-beta primer mix and a sample-barcoded 5' primer. TCRdb reworked the public reads: Q25 trimming with fastp, MiXCR clone assembly, productive beta chains retained. For every CDR3 protein sequence, its rows merge into one entry that carries the most common genes and DNA. Across this sample there are roughly 800,000 distinct CDR3 sequences, with 35% to 40% seen only once. Around 13% of the sample rests with the top ten. The sample was blood. The source is a man aged 18 to 35 in good health.

This chain joins TRBV20-1 and TRBJ2-7; TRBD1 matches 7 bases. Looked up from germline, CDR1 is DFQATT and CDR2 is SNEGSKA (reference sequence). Trimming cost V 3 bases and J 7 bases; bases outside gene matches: 12. This CDR3 contains 14 residues. Written as DNA, the CDR3 is TGCAGTGCTAGGGAGACAGGGAGCTACAATGAGCAGTACTTC. It is translated as CSARETGSYNEQYF.

This sequence joins TRBV12-3 or TRBV12-4 and TRBJ2-1; D might be TRBD1 (6 bases). The CDR3 is made up of 15 amino acids. The ends were cut back, 5 bases at V and 0 bases at J, with 11 bases in the middle. This chain's CDR3 is CASSPTGPSYNEQFF. For the CDR3, the DNA is TGTGCCAGCAGTCCGACAGGTCCCTCCTACAATGAGCAGTTCTTC.

In this sample, this clonotype turned up many times. The chain combines TRBV20-1 with TRBJ2-1; tentative D call: TRBD2 (5 bases). The CDR3 has 15 amino acids. V was trimmed by 3 bases and J by 3 bases, leaving 15 bases between them. The germline gives CDR1 DFQATT, CDR2 SNEGSKA (reference sequence). CDR3 sequence reads: CSASTGLAYYNEQFF. The CDR3 nucleotides read TGCAGTGCTAGTACTGGGCTAGCTTACTACAATGAGCAGTTCTTC.

The CDR3 is CASSLSRGHTEAFF. The CDR3 coding sequence is TGCGCCAGCAGCTTGAGTAGGGGGCACACTGAAGCTTTCTTT. The chain links TRBV5-1 to TRBJ1-1, with 7 bases fitting TRBD1. The CDR3 length is 14 residues. V was clipped by 1 base and J by 3 bases; unmatched bases: 3. Germline lookup yields CDR1 SGHRS and CDR2 YFSETQ.

This clonotype was recorded once. A read error may produce the germline difference seen at one junction end. The chain employs TRBV7-9 and TRBJ2-7; 11 bases are a match to TRBD2. The CDR3 totals 19 residues. From germline, CDR1 is SEHNR and CDR2 FQNEAQ (reference sequence). In nucleotides, the CDR3 is TGTGCCAGCAGCTCCCCGGGACACACGACTAGCGGGACCTACAATGAGCGGTACTTC. It specifies CASSSPGHTTSGTYNERYF.

Only a few counts were recorded for this clonotype. The rearrangement uses TRBV9 and TRBJ1-2, with D possibly being TRBD1 (6 bases). Germline values: CDR1 SGDLS, CDR2 YYNGEE. Deletions cut 4 bases from V and 8 bases from J, with 18 bases between. The CDR3 has 14 amino acids. The DNA for the CDR3 is TGTGCCAGCAGCACAGACAGGAAGACCGGGGGCTACACCTTC. This encodes CASSTDRKTGGYTF.

Note on this clonotype: A much larger clone sits a single nucleotide away, making a read error possible. The CDR3 reads CPIRRQGLADTQYF. The CDR3 coding sequence is TGTCCCATCAGGAGGCAGGGTTTGGCAGATACGCAGTATTTT. The genes are TRBV10-3 and TRBJ2-3, with D possibly being TRBD1 or TRBD2 (5 bases each). The length of the CDR3 is 14 residues. The germline CDR1 and CDR2 sequences are ENHRY and SYGVKD.

The chain couples TRBV9 to TRBJ1-4; tentatively, D is TRBD1 (6 bases). There are 14 residues in the CDR3. From germline, CDR1 is SGDLS and CDR2 YYNGEE. Trimming left V 0 bases short and J 5 bases short, with 8 bases between. CDR3 bases: TGTGCCAGCAGCGTAGCACAGGGCAATGAAAAACTGTTTTTT. Its translation: CASSVAQGNEKLFF.

For this clonotype: This may be a read error, as it is one base from a much larger clone. This sequence joins TRBV12-3 or TRBV12-4 and TRBJ2-1, with D maybe TRBD1 (5 bases). The germline V and J ends were trimmed by 2 bases and 6 bases, with 11 bases remaining between them. The CDR3 is made up of 14 amino acids. For the CDR3, the DNA is TGTGCCAGCAGTTTAAGGGGTATGGGCAATGAGCAGTTCTTC. This gives the protein CASSLRGMGNEQFF.

This chain connects TRBV6-4 to TRBJ1-5; TRBD1 is a possible D gene (6 bases). Germline values: CDR1 MRHNA, CDR2 SNTAGT. The CDR3 length is 13 residues. Trimming left V 3 bases short and J 3 bases short, with 6 bases between. CDR3 sequence (DNA): TGTGCCAGCAGTGAGGGGGCCAATCAGCCCCAGCATTTT. Translation gives CASSEGANQPQHF.

The chain has TRBV7-2 and TRBJ1-5; D not certain. The germline V gene encodes CDR1 SGHTA and CDR2 FQGNSA. Trimming cost V 1 base and J 0 bases, with 7 bases left between them. This CDR3 spans 15 amino acids. CDR3: CASSLVVNSNQPQHF. As DNA, the CDR3 is TGTGCCAGCAGCTTAGTCGTGAATAGCAATCAGCCCCAGCATTTT. Based on the CDR3 plus reference TRBV7-2 and TRBJ1-5, the full variable domain is GAGVSQSPSNKVTEKGKDVELRCDPISGHTALYWYRQSLGQGLEFLIYFQGNSAPDKSGLPSDRFSAERTGGSVSTLTIQRTQQEDSAVYLCASSLVVNSNQPQHFGDGTRLSIL.

This clonotype was detected a few times. V usage is TRBV5-1 and J usage is TRBJ1-6; D is ambiguous. V was shortened by 0 bases and J by 0 bases, with 7 bases between the two germline ends. The CDR3 is made up of 16 amino acids. From germline, CDR1 is SGHRS and CDR2 YFSETQ. As DNA, the CDR3 is TGCGCCAGCAGCTTGGAGGTCAGCTCCTATAATTCACCCCTCCACTTT. Residues: CASSLEVSSYNSPLHF.

On this clonotype itself: A junction end diverges from the germline sequence, so it may reflect a read error. The V call is TRBV20-1, the J call TRBJ2-5, with 7 nucleotides matching TRBD1. In germline, CDR1 is DFQATT, CDR2 SNEGSKA (reference sequence). This CDR3 region has 15 residues. CDR3 DNA: TGCAGTGTTCCCAAGGGTCGGGACAGACAAGAGGCCCAGTACTTC. Translated, it gives CSVPKGRDRQEAQYF.

This chain links TRBV7-6 with TRBJ2-7, with 8 bases lining up with TRBD2. V gave up 1 base and J gave up 2 bases; unmatched junction bases: 4. This CDR3 comprises 15 residues. Germline lookup yields CDR1 SGHVS and CDR2 FNYEAQ. The CDR3 DNA reads as TGTGCCAGCAGCTTAGTCCCTAGCGGGCCCTACGAGCAGTACTTC. This gives the protein CASSLVPSGPYEQYF.

V is TRBV29-1 and J is TRBJ1-2; no reliable D call. This CDR3 spans 13 amino acids. Germline CDR1 and CDR2: SQVTM and ANQGSEA. V was shortened by 3 bases and J by 4 bases, with 12 bases between the two germline ends. The CDR3 protein is CSVDDGGSYGYTF. The CDR3 DNA is TGCAGCGTTGATGATGGAGGGAGCTATGGCTACACCTTC.

This clonotype was counted between two and nine times. The chain's CDR3 is CASRRTGYEQFF. CDR3 in DNA: TGTGCCAGCAGAAGGACGGGATATGAGCAGTTCTTC. This rearrangement joins TRBV28 to TRBJ2-1, with D possibly being TRBD2 (5 bases). Trimming took off 6 bases at V and 8 bases at J, with 11 bases between the two ends. The CDR3 spans 12 residues. In germline, CDR1 is MDHEN, CDR2 SYDVKM.

This clonotype was picked up a small number of times. The rearrangement links TRBV7-9 to TRBJ1-4, with D possibly TRBD1 on 5 matching bases. The CDR3 length is 14 residues. CDR1 and CDR2 (germline): SEHNR, FQNEAQ (reference sequence). V lost 5 bases and J 2 bases, leaving 9 bases between the germline ends. CDR3 in DNA: TGTGCCAGCAGCGCGGGACGGACTAATGAAAAACTGTTTTTT. It yields the protein CASSAGRTNEKLFF.

The V and J genes are TRBV5-1 and TRBJ2-2; TRBD1 agrees at 7 bases. The V gene end was trimmed by 4 bases and the J gene end by 6 bases; junction bases not matched to a gene: 6. Germline V lookup: CDR1 SGHRS, CDR2 YFSETQ. The CDR3 has 14 residues. For the CDR3, the DNA is TGCGCCAGCAGCCGGACAGGCGAGGCCGGGGAGCTGTTTTTT. It yields the protein CASSRTGEAGELFF. The variable domain in full, completed from reference TRBV5-1 and TRBJ2-2, reads KAGVTQTPRYLIKTRGQQVTLSCSPISGHRSVSWYQQTPGQGLQFLFEYFSETQRNKGNFPGRFSGRQFSNSRSEMNVSTLELGDSALYLCASSRTGEAGELFFGEGSRLTVL.

The genes are TRBV12-3 or TRBV12-4 and TRBJ1-5, with D possibly being TRBD1 (6 bases). Trimming cost V 5 bases and J 1 base, with 12 bases left between them. This CDR3 comprises 15 residues. The CDR3 region is CASSPTGLSNQPQHF. The CDR3 DNA reads TGTGCCAGCAGTCCGACAGGATTAAGCAATCAGCCCCAGCATTTT.

Comment on this clonotype: This may be a read error: a much more frequent sequence differs by one nucleotide. The chain couples TRBV4-1 to TRBJ2-1; no reliable D call. The CDR3 extends over 16 amino acids. Germline CDR1 and CDR2: MGHRA and YSYEKL. The V end was cut by 0 bases, the J end by 5 bases, with 14 bases between. CDR3 coding DNA: TGCGCCAGCAGCCAAGACGCGACGGTTTGGAACAATGAGCAGTTCTTC. Its translation: CASSQDATVWNNEQFF.

The V call is TRBV20-1, the J call TRBJ1-4, with D possibly TRBD1 on 5 matching bases. V lost 5 bases, J lost 0 bases, and 13 bases lay in between. CDR1 DFQATT and CDR2 SNEGSKA come from the germline V gene (reference sequence). The CDR3 is made up of 15 amino acids. The CDR3 here is CSASTLQATNEKLFF. In DNA form, the CDR3 reads TGCAGTGCTTCTACCCTACAGGCAACTAATGAAAAACTGTTTTTT.